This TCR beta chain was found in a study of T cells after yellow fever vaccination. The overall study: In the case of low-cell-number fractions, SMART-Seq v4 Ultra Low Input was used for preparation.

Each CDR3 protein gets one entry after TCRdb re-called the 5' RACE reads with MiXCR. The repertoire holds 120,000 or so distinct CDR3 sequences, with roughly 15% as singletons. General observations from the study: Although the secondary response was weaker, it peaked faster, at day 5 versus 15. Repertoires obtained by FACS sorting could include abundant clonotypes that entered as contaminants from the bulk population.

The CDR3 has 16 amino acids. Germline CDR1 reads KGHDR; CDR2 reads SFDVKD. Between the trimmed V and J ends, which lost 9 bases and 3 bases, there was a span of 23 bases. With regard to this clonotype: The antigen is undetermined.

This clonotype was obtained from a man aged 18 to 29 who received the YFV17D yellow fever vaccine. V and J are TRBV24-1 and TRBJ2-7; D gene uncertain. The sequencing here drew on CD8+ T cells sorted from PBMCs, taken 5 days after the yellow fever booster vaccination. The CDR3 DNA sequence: TGTGCCACCCGCTGGGGTCTTTGCTATATATACTACGAGCAGTACTTC. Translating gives CATRWGLCYIYYEQYF.